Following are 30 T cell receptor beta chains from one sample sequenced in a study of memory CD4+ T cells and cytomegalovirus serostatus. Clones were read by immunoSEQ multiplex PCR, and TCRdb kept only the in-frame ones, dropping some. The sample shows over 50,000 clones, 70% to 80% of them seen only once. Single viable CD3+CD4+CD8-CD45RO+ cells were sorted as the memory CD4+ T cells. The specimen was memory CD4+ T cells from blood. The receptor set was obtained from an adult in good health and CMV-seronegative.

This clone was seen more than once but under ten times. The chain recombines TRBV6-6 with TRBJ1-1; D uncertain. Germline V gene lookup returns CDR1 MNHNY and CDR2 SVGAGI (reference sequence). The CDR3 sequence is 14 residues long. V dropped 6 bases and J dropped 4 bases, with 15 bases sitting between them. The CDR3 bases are TGTGCCAGCAGCCCTCTAACAACGGTCACTGAAGCTTTCTTT. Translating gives CASSPLTTVTEAFF.

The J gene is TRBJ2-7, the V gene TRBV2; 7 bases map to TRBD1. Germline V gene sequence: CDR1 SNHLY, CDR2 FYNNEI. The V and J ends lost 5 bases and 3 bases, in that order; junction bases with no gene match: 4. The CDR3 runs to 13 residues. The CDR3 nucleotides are TGTGCCAGCAGTCAGGGGGTGATCTACGAGCAGTACTTC. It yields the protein CASSQGVIYEQYF.

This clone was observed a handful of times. Here the CDR3 reads CASSRQLQPQHF. CDR3 coding DNA: TGTGCCAGTAGTAGACAGCTACAGCCCCAGCATTTT. The chain employs TRBV19 and TRBJ1-5; possible D gene TRBD1, 5 bases. CDR1 is LNHDA, CDR2 SQIVND, per germline (reference sequence). CDR3 length: 12 residues. Trimming stripped 4 bases from V and 7 bases from J, with 8 bases between.

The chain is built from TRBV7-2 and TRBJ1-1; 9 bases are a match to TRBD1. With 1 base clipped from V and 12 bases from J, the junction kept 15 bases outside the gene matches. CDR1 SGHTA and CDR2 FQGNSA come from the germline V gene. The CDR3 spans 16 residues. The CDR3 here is CASSLDPAQGAKPTFF. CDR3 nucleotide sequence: TGTGCCAGCAGCTTAGACCCGGCACAGGGGGCCAAGCCAACTTTCTTT.

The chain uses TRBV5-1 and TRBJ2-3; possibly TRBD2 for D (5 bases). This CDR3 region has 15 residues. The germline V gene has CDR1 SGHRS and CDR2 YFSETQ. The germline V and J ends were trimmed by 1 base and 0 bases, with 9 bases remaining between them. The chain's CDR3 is CASSLNPGSTDTQYF. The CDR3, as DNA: TGCGCCAGCAGCTTGAACCCGGGGAGCACAGATACGCAGTATTTT.

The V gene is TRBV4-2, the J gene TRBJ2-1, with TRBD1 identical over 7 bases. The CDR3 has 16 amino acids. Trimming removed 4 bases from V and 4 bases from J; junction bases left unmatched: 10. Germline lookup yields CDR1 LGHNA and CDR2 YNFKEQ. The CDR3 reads CASSPHPLQGYNEQFF. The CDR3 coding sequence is TGTGCCAGCAGCCCACACCCTTTACAGGGGTACAATGAGCAGTTCTTC.

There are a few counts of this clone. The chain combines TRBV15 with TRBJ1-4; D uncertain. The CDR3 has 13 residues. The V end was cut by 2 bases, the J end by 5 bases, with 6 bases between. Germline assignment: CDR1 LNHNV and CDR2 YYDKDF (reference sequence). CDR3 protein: CATSRPRNEKLFF. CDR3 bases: TGTGCCACCAGCAGACCGCGGAATGAAAAACTGTTTTTT.

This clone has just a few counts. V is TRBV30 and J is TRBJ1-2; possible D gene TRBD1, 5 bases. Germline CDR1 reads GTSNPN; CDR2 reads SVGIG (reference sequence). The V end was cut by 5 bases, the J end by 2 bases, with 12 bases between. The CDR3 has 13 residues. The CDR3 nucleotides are TGTGCCTGGGCTCGGGACGGAAACTATGGCTACACCTTC. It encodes CAWARDGNYGYTF.

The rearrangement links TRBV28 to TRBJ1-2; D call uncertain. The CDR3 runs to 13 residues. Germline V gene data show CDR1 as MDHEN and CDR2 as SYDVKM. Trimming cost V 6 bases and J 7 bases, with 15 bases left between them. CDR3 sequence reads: CASRRAPNPGYTF. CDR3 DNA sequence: TGTGCCAGCAGAAGGGCTCCCAATCCTGGCTACACCTTC.

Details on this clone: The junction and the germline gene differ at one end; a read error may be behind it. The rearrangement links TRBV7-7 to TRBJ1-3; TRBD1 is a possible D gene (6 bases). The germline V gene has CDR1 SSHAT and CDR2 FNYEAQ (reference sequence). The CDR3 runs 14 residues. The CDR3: CASSSGQIGNTIYF. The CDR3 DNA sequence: TGTGCTAGCAGCTCTGGACAGATTGGAAACACCATATATTTT.

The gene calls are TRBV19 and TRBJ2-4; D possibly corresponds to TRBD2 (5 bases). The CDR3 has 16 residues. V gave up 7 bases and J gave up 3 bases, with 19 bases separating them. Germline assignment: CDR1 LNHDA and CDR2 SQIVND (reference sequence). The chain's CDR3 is CASTQSDSPGKNIQYF. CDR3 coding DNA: TGTGCCAGTACCCAATCGGACTCTCCAGGCAAAAACATTCAGTACTTC.

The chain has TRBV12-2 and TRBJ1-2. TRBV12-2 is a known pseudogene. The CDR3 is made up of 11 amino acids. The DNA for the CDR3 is TGTGCAAGTCGCCTCGCGGGTGGCTACACCTTC. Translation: CASRLAGGYTF.

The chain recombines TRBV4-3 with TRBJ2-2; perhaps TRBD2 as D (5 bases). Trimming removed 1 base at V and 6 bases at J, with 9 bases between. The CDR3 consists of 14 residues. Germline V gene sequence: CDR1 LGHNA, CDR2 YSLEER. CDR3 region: CASSQVLASGELFF. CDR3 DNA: TGCGCCAGCAGCCAAGTCCTAGCTTCCGGGGAGCTGTTTTTT.

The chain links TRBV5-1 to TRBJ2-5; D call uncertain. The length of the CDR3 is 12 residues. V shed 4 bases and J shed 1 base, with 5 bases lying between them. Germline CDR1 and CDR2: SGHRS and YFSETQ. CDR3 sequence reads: CASSLPQETQYF. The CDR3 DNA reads TGCGCCAGCAGCCTCCCCCAAGAGACCCAGTACTTC.

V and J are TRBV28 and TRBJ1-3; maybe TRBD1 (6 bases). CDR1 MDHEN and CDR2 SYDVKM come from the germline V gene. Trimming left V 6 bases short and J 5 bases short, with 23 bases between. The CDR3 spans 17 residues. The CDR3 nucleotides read TGTGCCAGCAGCTTGGGGGGCTCCTTCAACTCCCGAAACACCATATATTTT. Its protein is CASSLGGSFNSRNTIYF.

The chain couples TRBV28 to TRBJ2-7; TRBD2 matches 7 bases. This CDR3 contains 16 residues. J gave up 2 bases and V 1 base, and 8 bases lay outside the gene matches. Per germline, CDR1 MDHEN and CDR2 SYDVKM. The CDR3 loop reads CASSLFTSRGAYEQYF. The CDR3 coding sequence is TGTGCCAGCAGTTTATTCACATCCCGGGGGGCCTACGAGCAGTACTTC.

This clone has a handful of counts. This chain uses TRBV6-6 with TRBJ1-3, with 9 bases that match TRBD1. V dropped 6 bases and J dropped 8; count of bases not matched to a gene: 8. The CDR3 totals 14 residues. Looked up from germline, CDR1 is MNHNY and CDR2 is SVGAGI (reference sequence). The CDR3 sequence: CASRGTGGEYTIYF. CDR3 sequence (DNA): TGTGCCAGCAGAGGAACAGGGGGCGAATACACCATATATTTT.

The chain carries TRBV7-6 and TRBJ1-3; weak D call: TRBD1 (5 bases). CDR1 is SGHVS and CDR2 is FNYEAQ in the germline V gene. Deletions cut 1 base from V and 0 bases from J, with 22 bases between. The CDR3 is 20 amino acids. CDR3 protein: CASSLVGRGSTGTSGNTIYF. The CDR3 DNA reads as TGTGCCAGCAGCTTAGTGGGTAGAGGATCCACAGGCACCTCTGGAAACACCATATATTTT.

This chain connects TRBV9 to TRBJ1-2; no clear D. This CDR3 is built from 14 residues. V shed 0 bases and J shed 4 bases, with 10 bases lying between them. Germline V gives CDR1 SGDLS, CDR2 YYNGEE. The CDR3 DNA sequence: TGTGCCAGCAGCGTAGACGGGATGCTCTATGGCTACACCTTC. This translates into CASSVDGMLYGYTF.

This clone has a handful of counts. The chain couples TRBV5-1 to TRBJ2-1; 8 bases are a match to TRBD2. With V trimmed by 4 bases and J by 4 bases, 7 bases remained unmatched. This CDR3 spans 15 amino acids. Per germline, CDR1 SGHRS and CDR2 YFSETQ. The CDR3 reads CASSRESGSYNEQFF. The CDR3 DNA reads TGCGCCAGCAGCAGGGAGAGCGGGAGTTACAATGAGCAGTTCTTC.

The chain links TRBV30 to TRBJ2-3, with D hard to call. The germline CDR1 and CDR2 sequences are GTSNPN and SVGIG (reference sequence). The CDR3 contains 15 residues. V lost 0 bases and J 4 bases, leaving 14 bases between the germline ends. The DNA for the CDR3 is TGTGCCTGGAGTGTATCTAGTAAGTCCTCAGATACGCAGTATTTT. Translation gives CAWSVSSKSSDTQYF.

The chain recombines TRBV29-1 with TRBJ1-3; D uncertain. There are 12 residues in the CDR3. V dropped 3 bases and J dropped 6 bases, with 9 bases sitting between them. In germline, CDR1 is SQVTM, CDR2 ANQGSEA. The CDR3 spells CSVEVQVNTIYF. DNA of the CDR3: TGCAGCGTTGAGGTCCAAGTAAACACCATATATTTT.

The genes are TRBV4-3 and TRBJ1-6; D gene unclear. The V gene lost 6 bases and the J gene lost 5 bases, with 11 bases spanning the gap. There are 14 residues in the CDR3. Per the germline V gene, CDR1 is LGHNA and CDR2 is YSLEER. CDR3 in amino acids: CASRPGRDNSPLHF. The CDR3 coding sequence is TGCGCCAGCAGACCGGGCCGAGATAATTCACCCCTCCACTTT.

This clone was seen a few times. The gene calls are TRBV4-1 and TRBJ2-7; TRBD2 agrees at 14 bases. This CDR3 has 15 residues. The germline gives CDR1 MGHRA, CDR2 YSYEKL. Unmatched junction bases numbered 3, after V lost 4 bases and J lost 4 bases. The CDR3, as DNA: TGCGCCAGCAGCCCGACTAGCGGGAGGGTTTACGAGCAGTACTTC. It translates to CASSPTSGRVYEQYF.

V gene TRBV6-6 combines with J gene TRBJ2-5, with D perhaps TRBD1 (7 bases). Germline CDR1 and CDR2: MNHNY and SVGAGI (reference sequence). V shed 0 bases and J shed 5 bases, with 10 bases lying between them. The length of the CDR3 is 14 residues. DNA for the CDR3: TGTGCCAGCAGTTACTCGGAGGGGGCGGAGACCCAGTACTTC. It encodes CASSYSEGAETQYF.

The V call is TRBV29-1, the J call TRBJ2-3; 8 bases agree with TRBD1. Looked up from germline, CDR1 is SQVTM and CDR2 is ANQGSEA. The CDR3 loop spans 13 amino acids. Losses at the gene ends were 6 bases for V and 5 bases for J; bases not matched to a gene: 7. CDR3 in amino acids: CSVLGQGRDTQYF. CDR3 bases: TGCAGCGTCCTAGGACAGGGTAGAGATACGCAGTATTTT.

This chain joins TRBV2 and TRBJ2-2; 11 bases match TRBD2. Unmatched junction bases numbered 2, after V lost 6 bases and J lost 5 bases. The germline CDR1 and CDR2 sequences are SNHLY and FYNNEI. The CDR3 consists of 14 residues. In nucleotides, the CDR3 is TGTGCCAGCAGCCTAGCGGGAGGAACCGGGGAGCTGTTTTTT. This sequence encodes CASSLAGGTGELFF.

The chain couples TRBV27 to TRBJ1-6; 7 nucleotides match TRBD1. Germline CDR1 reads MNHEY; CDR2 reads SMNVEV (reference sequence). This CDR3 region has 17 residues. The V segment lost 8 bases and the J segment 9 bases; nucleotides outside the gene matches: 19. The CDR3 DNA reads TGTGCCAGCGGTACCTCGGGGGAGGGGGCGATGACTTCACCCCTCCACTTT. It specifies CASGTSGEGAMTSPLHF.

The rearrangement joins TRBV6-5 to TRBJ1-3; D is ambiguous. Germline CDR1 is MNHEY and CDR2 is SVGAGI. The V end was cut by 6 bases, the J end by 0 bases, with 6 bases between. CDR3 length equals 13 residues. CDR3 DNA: TGTGCCAGCAGAGAGAGCTCTGGAAACACCATATATTTT. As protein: CASRESSGNTIYF.

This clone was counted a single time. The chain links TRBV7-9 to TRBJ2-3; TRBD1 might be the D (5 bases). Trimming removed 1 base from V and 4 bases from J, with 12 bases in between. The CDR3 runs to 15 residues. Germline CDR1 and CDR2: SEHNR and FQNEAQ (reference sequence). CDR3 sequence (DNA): TGTGCCAGCAGCTTAGTAGCAGGGAAAGCAGATACGCAGTATTTT. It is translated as CASSLVAGKADTQYF. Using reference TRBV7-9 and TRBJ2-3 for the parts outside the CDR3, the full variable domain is DTGVSQNPRHKITKRGQNVTFRCDPISEHNRLYWYRQTLGQGPEFLTYFQNEAQLEKSRLLSDRFSAERPKGSFSTLEIQRTEQGDSAMYLCASSLVAGKADTQYFGPGTRLTVL.